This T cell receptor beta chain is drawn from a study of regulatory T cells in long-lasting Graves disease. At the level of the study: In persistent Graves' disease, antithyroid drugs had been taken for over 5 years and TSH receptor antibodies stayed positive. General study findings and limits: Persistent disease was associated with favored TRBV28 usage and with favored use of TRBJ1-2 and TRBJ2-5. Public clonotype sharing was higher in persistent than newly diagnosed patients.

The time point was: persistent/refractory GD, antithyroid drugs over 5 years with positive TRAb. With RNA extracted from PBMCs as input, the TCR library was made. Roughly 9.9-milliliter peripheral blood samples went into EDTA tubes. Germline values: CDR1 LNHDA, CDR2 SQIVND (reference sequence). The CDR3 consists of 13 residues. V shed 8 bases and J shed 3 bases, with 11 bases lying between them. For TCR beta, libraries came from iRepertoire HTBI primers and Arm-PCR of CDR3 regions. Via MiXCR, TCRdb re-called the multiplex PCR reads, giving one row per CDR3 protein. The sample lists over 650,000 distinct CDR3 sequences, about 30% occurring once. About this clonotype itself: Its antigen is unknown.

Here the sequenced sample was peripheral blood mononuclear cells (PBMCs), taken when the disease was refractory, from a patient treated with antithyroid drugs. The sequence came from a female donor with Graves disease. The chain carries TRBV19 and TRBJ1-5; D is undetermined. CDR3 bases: TGTGCCAGTGTGGCAGGTATCAATCAGCCCCAGCATTTT. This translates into CASVAGINQPQHF. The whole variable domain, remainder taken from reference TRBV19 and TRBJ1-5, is DGGITQSPKYLFRKEGQNVTLSCEQNLNHDAMYWYRQDPGQGLRLIYYSQIVNDFQKGDIAEGYSVSREKKESFPLTVTSAQKNPTAFYLCASVAGINQPQHFGDGTRLSIL.